The clone carrying this T cell receptor (beta chain) was observed at least ten times. Its target is not known. The data originate from a study of molecular identifiers for immune sequencing clone quantification. Previously described methods and listed TCR primers produced bulk TCR libraries. TCRdb re-called the PCR reads with MiXCR, one entry per CDR3 protein. The table has some 88,000 distinct CDR3 sequences, roughly a fifth seen once; the top ten hold approximately 0.99%. General study findings and limits: Clones with over 20 RNA copies captured over 99% of effector molecules but under 1% of naive ones.

This CDR3 region has 12 residues. Germline CDR1 is LNHDA and CDR2 is SQIVND (reference sequence). V lost 3 bases, J lost 5 bases, and 5 bases lay in between. The receptor was derived from a human donor in good health. Some libraries in this study had Jurkat cell RNA spiked in. V and J are TRBV19 and TRBJ2-1, with D unclear. The sample comprised naive CD8+ T cells from blood, with Jurkat cell RNA spiked in. Subset here: FACS-sorted CD8+CD4-CCR7+CD45RA+ naive T cells. Here the CDR3 DNA reads TGTGCCAGTAGTATTTGGAACAATGAGCAGTTCTTC. Amino acids: CASSIWNNEQFF.